This T cell receptor beta chain was sequenced for a study of blood T cell repertoires in COVID-19. V lost 2 bases and J lost 5; bases outside the gene matches: 8. Germline V gene sequence: CDR1 SGHAT, CDR2 FQNNGV. The CDR3 contains 15 residues. Using immunoSEQ multiplex PCR, the repertoire was profiled, and TCRdb retains in-frame clones only, with some absent. The sample gives 450,000 or so clones, 70% to 90% of which show up once; around 1.5% is in the top ten. Sequencing was performed on peripheral blood. This sequence joins TRBV11-2 and TRBJ1-1; TRBD1 matches at 7 bases. The receptor's source is a woman in her thirties or forties with COVID-19, enrolled during active disease. CDR3 residues: CASSLTRGHGTEAFF. The CDR3 nucleotides are TGTGCCAGCAGCTTAACGAGGGGGCATGGAACTGAAGCTTTCTTT.